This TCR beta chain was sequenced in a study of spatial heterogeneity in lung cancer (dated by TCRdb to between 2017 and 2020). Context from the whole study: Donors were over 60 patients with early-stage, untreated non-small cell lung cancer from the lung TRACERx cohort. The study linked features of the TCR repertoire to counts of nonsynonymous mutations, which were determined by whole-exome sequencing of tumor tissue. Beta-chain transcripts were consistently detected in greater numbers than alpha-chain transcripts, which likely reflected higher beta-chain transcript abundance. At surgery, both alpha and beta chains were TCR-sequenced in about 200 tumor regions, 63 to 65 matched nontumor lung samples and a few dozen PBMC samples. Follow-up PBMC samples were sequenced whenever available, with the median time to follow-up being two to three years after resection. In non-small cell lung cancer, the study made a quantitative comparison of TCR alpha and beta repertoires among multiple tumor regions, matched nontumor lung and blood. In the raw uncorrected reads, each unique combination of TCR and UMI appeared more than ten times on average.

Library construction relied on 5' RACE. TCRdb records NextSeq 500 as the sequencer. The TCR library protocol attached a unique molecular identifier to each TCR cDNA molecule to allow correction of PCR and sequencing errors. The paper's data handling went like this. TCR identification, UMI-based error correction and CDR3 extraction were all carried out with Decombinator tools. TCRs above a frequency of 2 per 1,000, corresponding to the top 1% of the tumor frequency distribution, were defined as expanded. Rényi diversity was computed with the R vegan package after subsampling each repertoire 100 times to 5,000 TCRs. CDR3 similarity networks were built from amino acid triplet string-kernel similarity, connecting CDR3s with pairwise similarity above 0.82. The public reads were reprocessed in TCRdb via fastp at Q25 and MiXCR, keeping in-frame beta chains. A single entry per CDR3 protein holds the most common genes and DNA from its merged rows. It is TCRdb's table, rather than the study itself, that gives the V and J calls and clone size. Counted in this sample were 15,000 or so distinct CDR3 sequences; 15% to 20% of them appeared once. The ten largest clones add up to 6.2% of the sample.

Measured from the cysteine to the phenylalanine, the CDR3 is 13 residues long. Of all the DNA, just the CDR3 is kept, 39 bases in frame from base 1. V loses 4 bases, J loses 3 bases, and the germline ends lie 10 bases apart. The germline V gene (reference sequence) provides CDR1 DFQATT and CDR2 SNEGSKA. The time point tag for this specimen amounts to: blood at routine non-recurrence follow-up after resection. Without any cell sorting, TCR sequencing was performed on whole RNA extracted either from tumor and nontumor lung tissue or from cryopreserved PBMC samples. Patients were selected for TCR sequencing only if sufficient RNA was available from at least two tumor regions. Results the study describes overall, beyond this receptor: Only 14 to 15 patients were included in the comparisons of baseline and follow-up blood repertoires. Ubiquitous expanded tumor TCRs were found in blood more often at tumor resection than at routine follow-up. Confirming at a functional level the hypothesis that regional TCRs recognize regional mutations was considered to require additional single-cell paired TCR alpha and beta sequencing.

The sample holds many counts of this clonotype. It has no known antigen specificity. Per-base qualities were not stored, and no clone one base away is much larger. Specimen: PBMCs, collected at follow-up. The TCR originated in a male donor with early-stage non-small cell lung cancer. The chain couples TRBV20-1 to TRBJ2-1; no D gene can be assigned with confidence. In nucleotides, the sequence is TGCAGTGCTACGGGTCCCGGCTACAATGAGCAGTTCTTC. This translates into CSATGPGYNEQFF.